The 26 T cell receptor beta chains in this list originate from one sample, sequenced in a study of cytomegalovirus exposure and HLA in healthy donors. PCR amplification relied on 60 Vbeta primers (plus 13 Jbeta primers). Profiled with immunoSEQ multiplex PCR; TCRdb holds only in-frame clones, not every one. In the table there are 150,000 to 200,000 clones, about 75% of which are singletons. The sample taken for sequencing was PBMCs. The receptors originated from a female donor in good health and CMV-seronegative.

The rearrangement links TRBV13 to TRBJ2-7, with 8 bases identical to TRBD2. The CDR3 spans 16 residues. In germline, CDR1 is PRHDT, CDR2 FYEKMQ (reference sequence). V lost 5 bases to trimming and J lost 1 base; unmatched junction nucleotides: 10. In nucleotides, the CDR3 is TGTGCCAGCAGCGCGACGTTTGGCGGGGGGTCCTACGAGCAGTACTTC. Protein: CASSATFGGGSYEQYF.

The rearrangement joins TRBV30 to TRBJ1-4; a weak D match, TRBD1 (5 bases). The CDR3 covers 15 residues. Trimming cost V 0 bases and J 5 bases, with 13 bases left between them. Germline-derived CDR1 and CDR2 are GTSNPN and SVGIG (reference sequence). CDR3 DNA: TGTGCCTGGAGTGTTGGGGGGAGGAAGAATGAAAAACTGTTTTTT. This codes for CAWSVGGRKNEKLFF.

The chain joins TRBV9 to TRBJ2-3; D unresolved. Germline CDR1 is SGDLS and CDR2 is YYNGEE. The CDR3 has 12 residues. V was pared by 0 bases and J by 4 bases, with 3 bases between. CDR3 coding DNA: TGTGCCAGCAGCGTAGCTCCAGATACGCAGTATTTT. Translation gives CASSVAPDTQYF.

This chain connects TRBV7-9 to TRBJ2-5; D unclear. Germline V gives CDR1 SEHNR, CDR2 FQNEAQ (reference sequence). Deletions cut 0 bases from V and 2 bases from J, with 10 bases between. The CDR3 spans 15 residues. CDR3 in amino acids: CASSLARASQETQYF. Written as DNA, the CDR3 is TGTGCCAGCAGCTTAGCGAGAGCCTCACAAGAGACCCAGTACTTC.

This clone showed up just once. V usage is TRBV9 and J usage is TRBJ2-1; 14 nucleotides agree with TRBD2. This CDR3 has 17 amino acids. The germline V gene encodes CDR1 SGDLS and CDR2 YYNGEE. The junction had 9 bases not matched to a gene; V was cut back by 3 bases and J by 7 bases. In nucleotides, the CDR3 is TGTGCCAGCAGCGCTGAGGGGGGGACTAGCGGGAGAAATGAGCAGTTCTTC. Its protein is CASSAEGGTSGRNEQFF. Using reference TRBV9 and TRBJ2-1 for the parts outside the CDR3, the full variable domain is DSGVTQTPKHLITATGQRVTLRCSPRSGDLSVYWYQQSLDQGLQFLIQYYNGEERAKGNILERFSAQQFPDLHSELNLSSLELGDSALYFCASSAEGGTSGRNEQFFGPGTRLTVL.

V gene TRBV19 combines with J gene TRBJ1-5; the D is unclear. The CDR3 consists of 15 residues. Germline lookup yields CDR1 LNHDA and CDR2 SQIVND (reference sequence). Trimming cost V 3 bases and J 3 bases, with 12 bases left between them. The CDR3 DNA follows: TGTGCCAGTAGTATTGACATTTTCCCCAATCAGCCCCAGCATTTT. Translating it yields CASSIDIFPNQPQHF.

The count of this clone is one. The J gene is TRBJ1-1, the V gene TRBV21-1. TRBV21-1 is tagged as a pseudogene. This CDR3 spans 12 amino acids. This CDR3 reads CASSTGGFYAFF. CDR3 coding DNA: TGTGCCAGCAGCACGGGGGGATTTTACGCTTTCTTT.

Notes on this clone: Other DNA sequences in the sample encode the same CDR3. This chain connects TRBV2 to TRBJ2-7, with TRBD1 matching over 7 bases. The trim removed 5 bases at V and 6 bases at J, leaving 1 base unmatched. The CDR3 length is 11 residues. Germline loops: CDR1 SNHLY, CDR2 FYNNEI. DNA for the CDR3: TGTGCCAGCAGTCGACAGGGCGAGCAGTACTTC. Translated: CASSRQGEQYF.

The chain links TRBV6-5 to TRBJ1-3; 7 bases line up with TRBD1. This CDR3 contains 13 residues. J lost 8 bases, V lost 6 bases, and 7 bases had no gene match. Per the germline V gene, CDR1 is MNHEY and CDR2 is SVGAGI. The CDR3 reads CASRKTGEHTIYF. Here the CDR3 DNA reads TGTGCCAGCAGAAAAACAGGGGAACACACCATATATTTT.

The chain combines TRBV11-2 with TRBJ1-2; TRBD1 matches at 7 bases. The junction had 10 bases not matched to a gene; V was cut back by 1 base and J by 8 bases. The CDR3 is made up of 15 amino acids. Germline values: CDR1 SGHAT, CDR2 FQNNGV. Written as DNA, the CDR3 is TGTGCCAGCAGCTTAGCCCACGAGGGGGCAAGAGGCTACACCTTC. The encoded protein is CASSLAHEGARGYTF.

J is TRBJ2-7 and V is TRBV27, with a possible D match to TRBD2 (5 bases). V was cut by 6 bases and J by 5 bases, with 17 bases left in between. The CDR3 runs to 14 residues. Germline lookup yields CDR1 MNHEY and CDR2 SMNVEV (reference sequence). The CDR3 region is CASRSGWPGNEQYF. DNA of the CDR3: TGTGCCAGCAGATCTGGTTGGCCCGGGAACGAGCAGTACTTC.

CDR3 sequence: CASSKGTNTGELFF. CDR3 DNA sequence: TGTGCCAGCAGTAAGGGGACGAACACCGGGGAGCTGTTTTTT. The chain is built from TRBV7-3 and TRBJ2-2; weak D call: TRBD1 (5 bases). This CDR3 has 14 residues. Germline CDR1 is SGHTA and CDR2 is FQGTGA. V was shortened by 6 bases and J by 0 bases, with 8 bases between the two germline ends.

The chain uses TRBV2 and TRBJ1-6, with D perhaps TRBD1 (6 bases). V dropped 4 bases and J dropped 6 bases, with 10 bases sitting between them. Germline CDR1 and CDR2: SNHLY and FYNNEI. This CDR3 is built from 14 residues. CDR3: CASSGIGGNSPLHF. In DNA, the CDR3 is TGTGCCAGCAGTGGGATAGGGGGTAATTCACCCCTCCACTTT.

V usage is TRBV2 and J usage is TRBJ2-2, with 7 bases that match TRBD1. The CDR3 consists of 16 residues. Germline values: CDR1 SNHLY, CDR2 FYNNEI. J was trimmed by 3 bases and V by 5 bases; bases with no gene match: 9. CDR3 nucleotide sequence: TGTGCCAGCAGTACAGGGGACCGAGCGGACACCGGGGAGCTGTTTTTT. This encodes CASSTGDRADTGELFF.

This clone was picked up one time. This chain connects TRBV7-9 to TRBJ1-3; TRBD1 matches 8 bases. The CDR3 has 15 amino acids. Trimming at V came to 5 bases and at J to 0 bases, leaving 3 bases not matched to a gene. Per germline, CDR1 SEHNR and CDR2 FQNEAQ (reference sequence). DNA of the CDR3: TGTGCCAGCAGCCTAGGACAGGGCTCTGGAAACACCATATATTTT. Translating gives CASSLGQGSGNTIYF.

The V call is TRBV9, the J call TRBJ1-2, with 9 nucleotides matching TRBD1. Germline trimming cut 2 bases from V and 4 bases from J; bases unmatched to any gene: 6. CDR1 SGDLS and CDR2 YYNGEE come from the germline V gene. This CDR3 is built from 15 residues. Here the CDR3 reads CASSVGQGFGYGYTF. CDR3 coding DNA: TGTGCCAGCAGCGTCGGACAGGGGTTTGGCTATGGCTACACCTTC.

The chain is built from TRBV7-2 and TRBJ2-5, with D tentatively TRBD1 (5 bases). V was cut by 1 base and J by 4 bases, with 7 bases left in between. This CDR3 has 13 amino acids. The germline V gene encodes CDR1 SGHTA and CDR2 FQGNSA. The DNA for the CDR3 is TGTGCCAGCAGCTTAGTTAGGGGAGAGACCCAGTACTTC. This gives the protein CASSLVRGETQYF.

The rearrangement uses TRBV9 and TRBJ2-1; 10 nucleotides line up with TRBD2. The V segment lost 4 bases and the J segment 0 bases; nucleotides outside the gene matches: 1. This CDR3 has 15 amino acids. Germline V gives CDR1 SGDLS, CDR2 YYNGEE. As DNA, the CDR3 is TGTGCCAGCAGCAGCGGGAGGGCCTCCTACAATGAGCAGTTCTTC. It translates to CASSSGRASYNEQFF.

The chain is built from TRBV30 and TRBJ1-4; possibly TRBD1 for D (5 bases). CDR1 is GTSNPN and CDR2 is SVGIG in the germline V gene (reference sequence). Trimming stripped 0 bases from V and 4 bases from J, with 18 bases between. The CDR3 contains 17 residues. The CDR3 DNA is TGTGCCTGGAGTGTAATAGGGGCCACCGTGGATAATGAAAAACTGTTTTTT. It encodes CAWSVIGATVDNEKLFF.

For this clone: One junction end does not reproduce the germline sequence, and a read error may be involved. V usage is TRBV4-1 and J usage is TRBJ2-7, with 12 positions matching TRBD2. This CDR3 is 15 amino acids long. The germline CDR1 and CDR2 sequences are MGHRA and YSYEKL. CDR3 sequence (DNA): TGCGCCAGCAGCTTAGCGACTAGCGGGGGTTACGGGCAGTACTTC. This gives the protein CASSLATSGGYGQYF.

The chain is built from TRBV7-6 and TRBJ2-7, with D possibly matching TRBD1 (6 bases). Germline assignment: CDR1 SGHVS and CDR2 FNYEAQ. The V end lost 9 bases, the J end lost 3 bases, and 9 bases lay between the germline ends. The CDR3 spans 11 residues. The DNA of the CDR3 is TGTGCCAGGACAGGAGACTACGAGCAGTACTTC. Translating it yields CARTGDYEQYF.

The CDR3 nucleotides read TGCGCCAGCAGCCTGCTGATTACAGGGGAAAACTTTAATTCACCCCTCCACTTT. It is translated as CASSLLITGENFNSPLHF. This sequence joins TRBV5-1 and TRBJ1-6; 7 bases map to TRBD1. Germline trimming cut 4 bases from V and 6 bases from J; bases unmatched to any gene: 16. Looked up from germline, CDR1 is SGHRS and CDR2 is YFSETQ. This CDR3 has 18 residues.

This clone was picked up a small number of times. The CDR3 bases are TGTGCCAGTAGTACGGCGGCAAGCTCTGGAAACACCATATATTTT. Protein: CASSTAASSGNTIYF. This sequence joins TRBV19 and TRBJ1-3; no clear D gene. V lost 4 bases to trimming and J lost 0 bases, with 10 bases between them. Germline V lookup: CDR1 LNHDA, CDR2 SQIVND (reference sequence). This CDR3 has 15 residues.

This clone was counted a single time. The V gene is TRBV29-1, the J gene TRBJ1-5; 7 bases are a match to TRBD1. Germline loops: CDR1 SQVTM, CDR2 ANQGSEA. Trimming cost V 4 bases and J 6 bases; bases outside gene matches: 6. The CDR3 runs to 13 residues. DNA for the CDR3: TGCAGCGTTGCGACAGGGTTAGGTCAGCCCCAGCATTTT. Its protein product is CSVATGLGQPQHF.

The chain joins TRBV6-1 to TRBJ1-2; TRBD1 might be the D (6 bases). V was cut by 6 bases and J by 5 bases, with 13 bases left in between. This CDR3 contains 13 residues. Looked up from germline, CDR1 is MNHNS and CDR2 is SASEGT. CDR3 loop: CASRLQGMYGYTF. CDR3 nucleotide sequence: TGTGCCAGCAGACTACAGGGAATGTATGGCTACACCTTC.

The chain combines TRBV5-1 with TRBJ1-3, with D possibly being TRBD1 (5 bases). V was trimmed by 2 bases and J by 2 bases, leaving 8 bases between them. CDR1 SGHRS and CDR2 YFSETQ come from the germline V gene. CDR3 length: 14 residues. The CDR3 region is CASSFGAAGNTIYF. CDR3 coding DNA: TGCGCCAGCAGCTTTGGGGCAGCTGGAAACACCATATATTTT.